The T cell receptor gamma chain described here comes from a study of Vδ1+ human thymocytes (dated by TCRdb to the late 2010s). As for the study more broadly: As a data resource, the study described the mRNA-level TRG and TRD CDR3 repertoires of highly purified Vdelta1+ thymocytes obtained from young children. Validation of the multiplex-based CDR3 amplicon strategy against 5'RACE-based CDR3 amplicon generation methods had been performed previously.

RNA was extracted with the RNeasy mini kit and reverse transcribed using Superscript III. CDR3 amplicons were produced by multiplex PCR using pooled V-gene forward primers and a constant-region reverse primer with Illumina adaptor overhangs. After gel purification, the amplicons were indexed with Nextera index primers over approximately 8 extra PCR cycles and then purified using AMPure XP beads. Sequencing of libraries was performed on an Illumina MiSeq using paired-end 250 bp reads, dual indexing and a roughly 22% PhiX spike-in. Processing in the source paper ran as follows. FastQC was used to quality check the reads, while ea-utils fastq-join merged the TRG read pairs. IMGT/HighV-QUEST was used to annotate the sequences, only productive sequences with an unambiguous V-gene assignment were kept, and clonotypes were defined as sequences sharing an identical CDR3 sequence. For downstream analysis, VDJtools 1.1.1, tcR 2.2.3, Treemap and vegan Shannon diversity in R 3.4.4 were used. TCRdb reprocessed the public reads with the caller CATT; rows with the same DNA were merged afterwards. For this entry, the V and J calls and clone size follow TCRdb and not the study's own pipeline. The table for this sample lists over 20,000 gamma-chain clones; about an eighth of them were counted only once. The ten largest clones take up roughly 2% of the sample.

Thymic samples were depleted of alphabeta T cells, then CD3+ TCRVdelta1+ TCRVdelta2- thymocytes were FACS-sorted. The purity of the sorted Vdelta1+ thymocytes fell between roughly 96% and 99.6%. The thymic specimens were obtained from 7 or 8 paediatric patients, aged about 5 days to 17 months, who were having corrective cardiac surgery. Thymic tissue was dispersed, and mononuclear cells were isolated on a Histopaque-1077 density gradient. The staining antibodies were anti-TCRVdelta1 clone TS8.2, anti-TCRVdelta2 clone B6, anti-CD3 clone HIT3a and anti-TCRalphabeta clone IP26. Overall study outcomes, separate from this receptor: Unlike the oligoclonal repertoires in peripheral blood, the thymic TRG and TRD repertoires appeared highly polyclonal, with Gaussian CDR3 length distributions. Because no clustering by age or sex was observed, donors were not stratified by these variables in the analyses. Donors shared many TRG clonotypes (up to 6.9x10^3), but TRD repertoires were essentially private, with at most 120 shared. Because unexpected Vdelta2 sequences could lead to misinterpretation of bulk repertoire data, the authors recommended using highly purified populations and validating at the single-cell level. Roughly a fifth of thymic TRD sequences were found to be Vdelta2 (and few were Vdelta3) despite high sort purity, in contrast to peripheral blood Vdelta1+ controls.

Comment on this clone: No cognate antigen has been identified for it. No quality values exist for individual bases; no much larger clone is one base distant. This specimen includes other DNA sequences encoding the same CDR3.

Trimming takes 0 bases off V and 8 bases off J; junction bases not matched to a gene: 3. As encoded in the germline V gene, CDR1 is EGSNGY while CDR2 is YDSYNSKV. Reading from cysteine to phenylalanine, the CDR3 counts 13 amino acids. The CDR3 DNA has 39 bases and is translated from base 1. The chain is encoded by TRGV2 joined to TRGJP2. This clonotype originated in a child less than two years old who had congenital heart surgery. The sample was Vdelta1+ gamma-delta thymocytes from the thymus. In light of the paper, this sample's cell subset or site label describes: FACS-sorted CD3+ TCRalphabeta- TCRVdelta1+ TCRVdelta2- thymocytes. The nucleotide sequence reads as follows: TGTGCCACCTGGGACGGGCTCGATTGGATCAAGACGTTT. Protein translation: CATWDGLDWIKTF.